Each of the 26 T cell receptor beta chains below was sequenced from the same sample in a study of blood T cell repertoires in COVID-19. Measured with immunoSEQ multiplex PCR; TCRdb has only the in-frame clones, and not every one. The table shows some 50,000 clones, with approximately 80% occurring only once. The sequenced material came from peripheral blood. The receptors here all came from a human donor in a cohort sampled during active COVID-19.

The gene calls are TRBV23-1 and TRBJ2-6; possibly TRBD1 for D (6 bases). TRBV23-1 is filed as an ORF, its function uncertain. Trimming removed 0 bases at V and 2 bases at J, with 11 bases between. CDR3 length: 17 amino acids. CDR3 loop: CASSQSRDTAGANVLTF. CDR3 coding DNA: TGCGCCAGCAGTCAATCTAGGGACACGGCTGGGGCCAACGTCCTGACTTTC.

The V and J genes are TRBV19 and TRBJ2-2; 7 bases are shared with TRBD1. V lost 7 bases, J lost 2 bases, and 10 bases stayed unmatched. This CDR3 has 16 residues. The germline V gene encodes CDR1 LNHDA and CDR2 SQIVND (reference sequence). CDR3 loop: CASNPETGPNTGELFF. CDR3 nucleotide sequence: TGTGCCAGTAACCCTGAGACAGGGCCAAACACCGGGGAGCTGTTTTTT.

The chain couples TRBV2 to TRBJ2-5; weak D call: TRBD2 (5 bases). The CDR3 runs to 16 residues. Per the germline V gene, CDR1 is SNHLY and CDR2 is FYNNEI. The V gene lost 5 bases and the J gene lost 1 base, with 17 bases spanning the gap. The CDR3 spells CASSSSGLSRQETQYF. The CDR3 DNA sequence: TGTGCCAGCAGTAGTTCCGGACTTAGCCGCCAAGAGACCCAGTACTTC. The variable domain in full, completed from reference TRBV2 and TRBJ2-5, reads EPEVTQTPSHQVTQMGQEVILRCVPISNHLYFYWYRQILGQKVEFLVSFYNNEISEKSEIFDDQFSVERPDGSNFTLKIRSTKLEDSAMYFCASSSSGLSRQETQYFGPGTRLLVL.

This chain links TRBV9 with TRBJ2-7, with TRBD2 as a possible D gene (6 bases). V was pared by 4 bases and J by 4 bases, with 18 bases between. Germline lookup yields CDR1 SGDLS and CDR2 YYNGEE. The CDR3 contains 15 residues. CDR3 coding DNA: TGTGCCAGCAGCCGCGGGATAGGCACGGGGTACGAGCAGTACTTC. This translates into CASSRGIGTGYEQYF.

The chain couples TRBV7-2 to TRBJ2-5; the D gene is possibly TRBD2 (7 bases). This CDR3 has 16 residues. Trimming removed 1 base at V and 4 bases at J, with 16 bases between. Germline-derived CDR1 and CDR2 are SGHTA and FQGNSA. The CDR3 DNA reads TGTGCCAGCAGCTTAGTTGGGGGGGGGCCCCTAGAGACCCAGTACTTC. Translation: CASSLVGGGPLETQYF.

The J gene is TRBJ2-7, the V gene TRBV5-1; TRBD1 agrees at 8 bases. This CDR3 contains 15 residues. After removal of 4 bases from V and 0 bases from J, the junction contained 6 bases not matched to a gene. CDR1 and CDR2 (germline): SGHRS, YFSETQ. In nucleotides, the CDR3 is TGCGCCAGCAGCAGGCTAACAGGGGGCTCCTACGAGCAGTACTTC. Its protein is CASSRLTGGSYEQYF.

V and J are TRBV5-1 and TRBJ1-1; tentatively, D is TRBD1 (6 bases). The germline gives CDR1 SGHRS, CDR2 YFSETQ. CDR3 length: 15 amino acids. Trimming removed 2 bases from V and 6 bases from J, with 17 bases in between. The CDR3 protein is CASSFLPGGLPEAFF. CDR3 DNA sequence: TGCGCCAGCAGCTTTCTCCCGGGGGGCCTGCCTGAAGCTTTCTTT.

The rearrangement joins TRBV2 to TRBJ2-5; TRBD1 matches at 12 bases. CDR3 length equals 16 residues. The germline gives CDR1 SNHLY, CDR2 FYNNEI. V was pared by 8 bases and J by 1 base, with 8 bases of the junction left unmatched. Written as DNA, the CDR3 is TGTGCCAGCCGGGGACAGGGGGCTTTACCCCAAGAGACCCAGTACTTC. It specifies CASRGQGALPQETQYF.

The chain employs TRBV30 and TRBJ2-7; 10 bases fit TRBD2. J lost 2 bases, V lost 1 base, and 8 bases had no gene match. The CDR3 contains 16 residues. CDR1 is GTSNPN, CDR2 SVGIG, per germline (reference sequence). The CDR3 sequence is CAWSGGGSGGAYEQYF. The CDR3 bases are TGTGCCTGGAGTGGAGGAGGGAGCGGGGGGGCCTACGAGCAGTACTTC.

The chain combines TRBV7-9 with TRBJ2-7, with D tentatively TRBD2 (6 bases). The V end lost 5 bases, the J end lost 5 bases, and 16 bases lay between the germline ends. Germline V gene data show CDR1 as SEHNR and CDR2 as FQNEAQ (reference sequence). The CDR3 sequence is 14 residues long. The CDR3 DNA sequence: TGTGCCAGCAGCCGTACGACTAGTTACCACGAGCAGTACTTC. Translated, it gives CASSRTTSYHEQYF. The full variable domain, with the rest looked up from reference TRBV7-9 and TRBJ2-7, is DTGVSQNPRHKITKRGQNVTFRCDPISEHNRLYWYRQTLGQGPEFLTYFQNEAQLEKSRLLSDRFSAERPKGSFSTLEIQRTEQGDSAMYLCASSRTTSYHEQYFGPGTRLTVT.

The CDR3 DNA is TGTGCCAGCAGCGGGAGCAAGGACACTGAAGCTTTCTTT. This translates into CASSGSKDTEAFF. The rearrangement links TRBV9 to TRBJ1-1; D unclear. This CDR3 comprises 13 residues. In germline, CDR1 is SGDLS, CDR2 YYNGEE. V was trimmed by 3 bases and J by 3 bases, leaving 9 bases between them.

The rearrangement links TRBV14 to TRBJ2-1, with D possibly matching TRBD1 (6 bases). Germline CDR1 is SGHDN and CDR2 is FVKESK. Trimming cost V 0 bases and J 0 bases, with 9 bases left between them. The CDR3 is 16 residues long. CDR3 in amino acids: CASSQDGQFSYNEQFF. Here the CDR3 DNA reads TGTGCCAGCAGCCAAGATGGACAGTTCTCCTACAATGAGCAGTTCTTC.

This clone occurred once. V is TRBV10-3 and J is TRBJ2-3; 10 nucleotides agree with TRBD1. The CDR3 runs to 17 residues. J was trimmed by 0 bases and V by 5 bases; bases with no gene match: 8. Germline V CDR1 and CDR2: ENHRY, SYGVKD. CDR3 DNA sequence: TGTGCCATCAGTCCCGGGACAGGGGCCCCTAGCACAGATACGCAGTATTTT. Protein sequence: CAISPGTGAPSTDTQYF.

V gene TRBV9 combines with J gene TRBJ2-3; TRBD2 matches at 10 bases. CDR1 and CDR2 (germline): SGDLS, YYNGEE. This CDR3 region has 20 residues. V shed 7 bases, J shed 4 bases, and the junction held 24 bases outside the gene matches. The CDR3 spells CASGPGDRTSGQYAADTQYF. The CDR3 region has the DNA TGTGCCAGCGGCCCCGGGGATCGGACTAGCGGCCAATACGCGGCAGATACGCAGTATTTT.

The CDR3 DNA is TGTGCCAGCAGCTTATTTCTAGCGGACCTCACAGATACGCAGTATTTT. It specifies CASSLFLADLTDTQYF. The rearrangement joins TRBV5-6 to TRBJ2-3; 7 nucleotides match TRBD2. CDR1 and CDR2 (germline): SGHDT, YYEEEE. CDR3 size: 16 residues. Unmatched junction bases numbered 8, after V lost 2 bases and J lost 2 bases.

V is TRBV2 and J is TRBJ2-1; the match to TRBD2 covers 7 bases. CDR3 length: 13 amino acids. Germline-derived CDR1 and CDR2 are SNHLY and FYNNEI. The junction had 7 bases not matched to a gene; V was cut back by 4 bases and J by 10 bases. CDR3 nucleotide sequence: TGTGCCAGCAGTGTTGTTGCTAGCGGCGAGCAGTTCTTC. Translating gives CASSVVASGEQFF.

The rearrangement joins TRBV5-8 to TRBJ2-7, with D tentatively TRBD2 (6 bases). CDR1 is SGHTS and CDR2 is YDEGEE in the germline V gene. The CDR3 covers 15 residues. V was pared by 0 bases and J by 3 bases, with 13 bases between. The CDR3 protein is CASSLAGAGSYEQYF. The CDR3 DNA sequence: TGTGCCAGCAGCTTGGCTGGGGCGGGGAGCTACGAGCAGTACTTC.

V is TRBV5-1 and J is TRBJ1-4; 10 nucleotides match TRBD1. The CDR3 totals 16 residues. Losses at the gene ends were 4 bases for V and 6 bases for J; bases not matched to a gene: 9. Germline CDR1 and CDR2: SGHRS and YFSETQ. As DNA, the CDR3 is TGCGCCAGCAGCGGAAGACAGGGGGCAGTTGATGAAAAACTGTTTTTT. This codes for CASSGRQGAVDEKLFF.

Remarks on this clone: The junction departs from the called germline gene at one end, perhaps through a read error. The chain uses TRBV3-1 (or the pseudogene TRBV3-2) and TRBJ1-4; D is unclear. This CDR3 has 14 residues. CDR1 is LGHDT and CDR2 is YNNKEL in the germline V gene (reference sequence). In nucleotides, the CDR3 is TGTGCCAGCAGCCAGGCCAGAACTATTGAAAAACTGTTTTTT. Translating it yields CASSQARTIEKLFF.

The V call is TRBV6-2 or TRBV6-3, the J call TRBJ2-3; 8 bases map to TRBD1. Germline V gene sequence: CDR1 MNHEY, CDR2 SVGEGT. The CDR3 has 14 amino acids. With V trimmed by 6 bases and J by 0 bases, 2 bases remained unmatched. CDR3 amino acids: CASSGQGSTDTQYF. In DNA form, the CDR3 reads TGTGCCAGCAGCGGACAGGGTAGCACAGATACGCAGTATTTT.

CDR3 amino acids: CASRGTGVTEKLFF. The CDR3 DNA sequence: TGTGCCAGCAGAGGGACAGGGGTAACGGAAAAACTGTTTTTT. The chain couples TRBV27 to TRBJ1-4, with TRBD1 matching over 10 bases. CDR1 and CDR2 (germline): MNHEY, SMNVEV (reference sequence). The V and J ends lost 6 bases and 8 bases, in that order; junction bases with no gene match: 6. The CDR3 loop spans 14 amino acids.

DNA for the CDR3: TGTGCCAGCAGCCCCACCGGGACAAGATATAACGAGCAGTACTTC. This encodes CASSPTGTRYNEQYF. The genes are TRBV7-2 and TRBJ2-7; perhaps TRBD1 as D (6 bases). The V end lost 5 bases, the J end lost 5 bases, and 19 bases lay between the germline ends. CDR1 is SGHTA and CDR2 is FQGNSA in the germline V gene. The CDR3 length is 15 residues.

V gene TRBV4-1 combines with J gene TRBJ1-4, with D possibly TRBD1 on 6 matching bases. The germline V and J ends were trimmed by 2 bases and 5 bases, with 9 bases remaining between them. CDR1 is MGHRA and CDR2 is YSYEKL in the germline V gene. The CDR3 sequence is 14 residues long. The CDR3 nucleotides are TGCGCCAGCAGCCAACTGGACAGAAATGAAAAACTGTTTTTT. It encodes CASSQLDRNEKLFF.

The chain is built from TRBV25-1 and TRBJ2-3, with TRBD2 matching 9 bases. V shed 5 bases and J 5 bases; nucleotides not matched to a gene: 8. Per the germline V gene, CDR1 is MGHDK and CDR2 is SYGVNS. The CDR3 runs to 15 residues. The CDR3 nucleotides read TGTGCCAGCAGTTTTGCGGGGGGGCCCCTAGATACGCAGTATTTT. Its translation: CASSFAGGPLDTQYF.

CDR3 region: CASSYSRTGPTGELFF. CDR3 sequence (DNA): TGTGCCAGCAGTTACTCTCGGACAGGCCCCACCGGGGAGCTGTTTTTT. The V gene is TRBV6-6, the J gene TRBJ2-2, with 7 bases that match TRBD1. The CDR3 consists of 16 residues. Unmatched junction bases numbered 5, after V lost 0 bases and J lost 4 bases. In germline, CDR1 is MNHNY, CDR2 SVGAGI (reference sequence).

V gene TRBV11-2 combines with J gene TRBJ2-1; the match to TRBD2 covers 7 bases. The junction had 9 bases not matched to a gene; V was cut back by 0 bases and J by 7 bases. Germline V gene lookup returns CDR1 SGHAT and CDR2 FQNNGV. The CDR3 contains 16 residues. CDR3 residues: CASSLDPSGAENEQFF. The CDR3 DNA sequence: TGTGCCAGCAGCTTAGATCCGAGCGGGGCCGAGAATGAGCAGTTCTTC.